The source of this T cell receptor beta chain is a study of shared clonotypes between healthy human individuals. Across the study: Per donor, CD8 memory used one plate, CD8 naive used two, CD4 memory used three and CD4 naive used three.

TCRdb keeps only in-frame clones here, not all; method: immunoSEQ multiplex PCR. Of about 990,000 clones in the sample, 78% are singletons; the top ten hold roughly 0.61%. With regard to this clone: What it binds is not known.

Overall study results and limits: Memory subsets generally showed lower estimated richness than naive subsets.

The receptor comes from a man between 18 and 35 years old in good health. Some clones in this sample may be carry-over from other donors' samples. The sequenced sample consisted of memory CD4+ T cells from PBMCs. Subset described: CD45RA-negative fraction.

In DNA form, the CDR3 reads TGTGCCACCAGCCTTCTAGCGAGAAGTAATGAGCAGTTCTTC. This encodes CATSLLARSNEQFF. The chain recombines TRBV15 with TRBJ2-1; a possible D gene is TRBD2 (6 bases). Germline-derived CDR1 and CDR2 are LNHNV and YYDKDF (reference sequence). The V and J ends lost 5 bases and 7 bases respectively, with 15 bases between them. This CDR3 has 14 amino acids.